This passage covers 6 T cell receptor beta chains from one sample sequenced in a study of OX40 agonist ivuxolimab in advanced cancers. The method was immunoSEQ multiplex PCR; TCRdb's version includes in-frame clones alone and lacks a portion of them. The data show around 140,000 clones, roughly 91% seen once. Sequences were derived from CD4+ or CD8+ T cells sorted from blood, sampled in a trial of the OX40 agonist ivuxolimab. The source is an adult with an advanced solid tumor such as melanoma, head and neck, liver or kidney cancer.

The chain links TRBV5-1 to TRBJ2-5; 9 nucleotides agree with TRBD1. The CDR3 is 15 amino acids. CDR1 is SGHRS and CDR2 is YFSETQ in the germline V gene. The V segment lost 6 bases and the J segment 5 bases; nucleotides outside the gene matches: 11. The CDR3 region has the DNA TGCGCCAGCAACACGGGACAGGGACTATCCGAGACCCAGTACTTC. Its protein product is CASNTGQGLSETQYF. The variable domain in full, with the rest retrieved from reference TRBV5-1 and TRBJ2-5, is KAGVTQTPRYLIKTRGQQVTLSCSPISGHRSVSWYQQTPGQGLQFLFEYFSETQRNKGNFPGRFSGRQFSNSRSEMNVSTLELGDSALYLCASNTGQGLSETQYFGPGTRLLVL.

The chain carries TRBV12-5 and TRBJ1-1; D not resolved. CDR1 is LGHNT and CDR2 is FRNRAP in the germline V gene. CDR3 size: 13 residues. Trimming took 1 base from V and 10 from J, leaving 13 bases between them. The CDR3 nucleotides are TGTGCTAGTGGTTTGGAGGGCCGTTTGGGAGCTTTCTTT. Translation: CASGLEGRLGAFF.

The DNA of the CDR3 is TGTGCCAGCAGCTTGGGAGGGGGGGCCAACAATCAGCCCCAGCATTTT. Translation: CASSLGGGANNQPQHF. The gene calls are TRBV5-4 and TRBJ1-5; TRBD1 is a possible D gene (6 bases). Trimming took off 0 bases at V and 3 bases at J, with 13 bases between the two ends. Per the germline V gene, CDR1 is SGHNT and CDR2 is YYREEE (reference sequence). This CDR3 has 16 amino acids.

For the CDR3, the DNA is TGTGCCAGCAGCCGAGCCCAGAGACCGCATTCCTACGAGCAGTACTTC. This sequence encodes CASSRAQRPHSYEQYF. The J gene is TRBJ2-7, the V gene TRBV11-2; unclear D gene. The CDR3 covers 16 residues. Germline loops: CDR1 SGHAT, CDR2 FQNNGV. Deletions cut 5 bases from V and 1 base from J, with 18 bases between.

This sequence joins TRBV7-9 and TRBJ1-6, with D uncertain. Germline V gives CDR1 SEHNR, CDR2 FQNEAQ (reference sequence). V was pared by 3 bases and J by 6 bases, with 0 bases between. This CDR3 spans 11 amino acids. CDR3 nucleotide sequence: TGTGCCAGCAGCTTTAATTCACCCCTCCACTTT. Translating gives CASSFNSPLHF.

This chain joins TRBV5-6 and TRBJ2-7; 9 bases match TRBD1. V shed 1 base, J shed 2 bases, and the junction held 4 bases outside the gene matches. Germline V CDR1 and CDR2: SGHDT, YYEEEE. This CDR3 has 15 residues. In DNA, the CDR3 is TGTGCCAGCAGCTTGCCGGGACAGGGTCCCTACGAGCAGTACTTC. As protein: CASSLPGQGPYEQYF.